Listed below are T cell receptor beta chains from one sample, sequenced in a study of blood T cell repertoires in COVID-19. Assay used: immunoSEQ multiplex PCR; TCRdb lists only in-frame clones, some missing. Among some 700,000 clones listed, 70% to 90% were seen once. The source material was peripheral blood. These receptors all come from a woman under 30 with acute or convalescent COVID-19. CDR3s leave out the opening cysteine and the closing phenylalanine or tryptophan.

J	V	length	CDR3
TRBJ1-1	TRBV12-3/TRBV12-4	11	ASSGQVGTEAF
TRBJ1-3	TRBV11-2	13	ASSNLRGAGNTIY
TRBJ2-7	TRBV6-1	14	ASSEVQGGSLYEQY
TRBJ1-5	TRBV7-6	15	ASSLGYRTNSNQPQH
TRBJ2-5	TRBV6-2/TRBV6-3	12	ASSYAGIQETQY
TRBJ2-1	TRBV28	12	ASSLWGQNNEQF
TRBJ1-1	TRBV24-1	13	ATSDLLVVRTEAF
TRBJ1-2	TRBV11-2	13	ASSLGGLSNYGYT
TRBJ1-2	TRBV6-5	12	ASSKDSFYYGYT
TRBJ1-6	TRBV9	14	ASSVGGKAYNSPLH
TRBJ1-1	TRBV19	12	ASMLGQTNTEAF
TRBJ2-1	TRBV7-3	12	ASRETGTSYEQF
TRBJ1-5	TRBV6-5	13	AKTRLGQSNQPQH
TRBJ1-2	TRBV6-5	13	ASSYSNRVFYGYT
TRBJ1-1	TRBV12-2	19	ASRLVFPLSRGLPLNTEAF
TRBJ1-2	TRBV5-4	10	ASSSDSYGYT
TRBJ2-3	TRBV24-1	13	ATSDFSGSTDTQY
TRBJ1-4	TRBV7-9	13	ASSLGVATNEKLF